Listed below are T cell receptor beta chains from one sample, sequenced in a study of control samples from healthy donors and cancer patients. Profiling relied on immunoSEQ multiplex PCR, and the TCRdb table lists in-frame clones only, not all of them. Seen here are some 130,000 clones, roughly 90% observed once, and the top ten hold 8.6%. Sequencing was performed on blood. The receptor set was obtained from a man aged 18 to 29 in good health. Each CDR3 is given without its conserved first and last residue. The D gene is left open where the match is weak. Size tells how often a clone was seen (once, few, many) or the class of an expanded clone, and some rows leave it out.

d_call clone_size j_call v_call cdr3_aa
NA NA TRBJ1-1 TRBV11-3 ASSLGAGHNTEAF
TRBD1 NA TRBJ2-1 TRBV10-2 ASEGQGGDEQF
NA NA TRBJ1-5 TRBV2 ASSEGWANQPQH
NA NA TRBJ2-5 TRBV10-2 ASSPGETQY
TRBD2 NA TRBJ2-5 TRBV4-1 ASSQDVASGALQETQY
TRBD1 NA TRBJ1-2 TRBV2 ASRRQGPYGYT
TRBD1 once TRBJ1-2 TRBV4-1 ASSHPTGRPLSPYGYT
NA NA TRBJ1-2 TRBV19 ASRGQDFYGHT
NA once TRBJ2-1 TRBV30 AWSRGKWEQF
TRBD1 few TRBJ2-1 TRBV6-4 ASSDDGDRVTDEQF
NA NA TRBJ2-2 TRBV9 ASSVDIFNTGELF
TRBD1 NA TRBJ2-5 TRBV19 ASSIGQGFSAQY